The 6 T cell receptor beta chains below come from one sample, sequenced in a study of blood T cell repertoires in COVID-19. The method was immunoSEQ multiplex PCR; TCRdb's version includes in-frame clones alone and lacks a portion of them. The table lists about 260,000 clones, approximately 89% of them singletons. The sequenced sample consisted of peripheral blood. Every receptor here comes from a woman aged 45-65 years with acute or convalescent COVID-19.

The chain uses TRBV7-6 and TRBJ2-2, with D possibly matching TRBD2 (5 bases). The CDR3 is made up of 16 amino acids. Trimming took 5 bases from V and 4 from J, leaving 17 bases between them. Germline CDR1 SGHVS, CDR2 FNYEAQ. This CDR3 is CASSPDGGPLTGELFF. The CDR3, as DNA: TGTGCCAGCAGCCCTGACGGAGGCCCCCTCACCGGGGAGCTGTTTTTT.

The chain combines TRBV7-2 with TRBJ2-3; D gene unclear. CDR1 is SGHTA, CDR2 FQGNSA, per germline. Trimming took off 6 bases at V and 1 base at J, with 5 bases between the two ends. The CDR3 is made up of 12 amino acids. The DNA of the CDR3 is TGTGCCAGCAGGGTAGGCACAGATACGCAGTATTTT. This translates into CASRVGTDTQYF.

V is TRBV30 and J is TRBJ1-4; D uncertain. Looked up from germline, CDR1 is GTSNPN and CDR2 is SVGIG (reference sequence). V was cut by 5 bases and J by 10 bases, with 14 bases left in between. The length of the CDR3 is 12 residues. The CDR3 nucleotides read TGTGCCTGGGGAAGCGGGGATTCAAAACTGTTTTTT. Translating gives CAWGSGDSKLFF.

The chain links TRBV5-1 to TRBJ2-3, with 8 bases that match TRBD1. Trimming took 0 bases from V and 1 from J; bases not matched to a gene: 4. Germline assignment: CDR1 SGHRS and CDR2 YFSETQ. This CDR3 has 16 amino acids. The CDR3 loop is CASSLGQGAGTDTQYF. In nucleotides, the CDR3 is TGCGCCAGCAGCTTGGGGCAGGGGGCAGGCACAGATACGCAGTATTTT.

This clone has a handful of counts. This rearrangement joins TRBV15 to TRBJ2-2; D gene uncertain. Germline V lookup: CDR1 LNHNV, CDR2 YYDKDF (reference sequence). The CDR3 is made up of 15 amino acids. V was clipped by 1 base and J by 2 bases, with 8 bases between them. The CDR3 nucleotides read TGTGCCACCAGCAGAGGCGGCACCAACACCGGGGAGCTGTTTTTT. Translating it yields CATSRGGTNTGELFF.

V gene TRBV28 combines with J gene TRBJ2-7, with 8 bases that match TRBD2. The length of the CDR3 is 13 residues. V lost 10 bases, J lost 4 bases, and 9 bases stayed unmatched. Per germline, CDR1 MDHEN and CDR2 SYDVKM. The CDR3 DNA follows: TGTGCCATTAACCCCGGGACTAGTTACGAGCAGTACTTC. Protein: CAINPGTSYEQYF.